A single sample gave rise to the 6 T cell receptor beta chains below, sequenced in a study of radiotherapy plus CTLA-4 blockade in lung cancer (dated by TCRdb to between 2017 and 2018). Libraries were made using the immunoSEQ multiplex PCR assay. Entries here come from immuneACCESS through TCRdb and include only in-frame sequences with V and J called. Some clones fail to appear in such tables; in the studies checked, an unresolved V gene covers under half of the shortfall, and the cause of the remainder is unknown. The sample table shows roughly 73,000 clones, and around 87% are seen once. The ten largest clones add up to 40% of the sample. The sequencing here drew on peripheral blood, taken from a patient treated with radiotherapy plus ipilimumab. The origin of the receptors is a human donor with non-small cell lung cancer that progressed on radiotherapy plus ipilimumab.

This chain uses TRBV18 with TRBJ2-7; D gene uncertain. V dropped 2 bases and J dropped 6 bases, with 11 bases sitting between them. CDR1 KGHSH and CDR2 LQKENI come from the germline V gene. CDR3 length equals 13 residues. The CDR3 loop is CASSPERFFEQYV. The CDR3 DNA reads TGTGCCAGCTCACCAGAACGTTTTTTCGAGCAGTACGTC.

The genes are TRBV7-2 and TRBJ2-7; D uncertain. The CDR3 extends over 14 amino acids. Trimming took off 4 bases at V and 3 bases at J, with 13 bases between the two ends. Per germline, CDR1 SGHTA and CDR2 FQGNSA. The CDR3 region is CASSSLVGNYEQYF. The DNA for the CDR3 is TGTGCCAGCAGCTCCCTGGTGGGGAACTACGAGCAGTACTTC.

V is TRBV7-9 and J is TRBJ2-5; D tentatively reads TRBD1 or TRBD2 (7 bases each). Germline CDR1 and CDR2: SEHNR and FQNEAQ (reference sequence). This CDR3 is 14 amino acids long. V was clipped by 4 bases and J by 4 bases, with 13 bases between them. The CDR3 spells CASSYDREGETQYF. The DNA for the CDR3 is TGTGCCAGCAGCTACGACAGGGAGGGAGAGACCCAGTACTTC.

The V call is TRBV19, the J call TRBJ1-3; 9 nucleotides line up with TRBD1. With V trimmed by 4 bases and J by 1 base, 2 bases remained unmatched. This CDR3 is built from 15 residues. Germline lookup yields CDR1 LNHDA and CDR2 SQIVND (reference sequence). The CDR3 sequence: CASSTDRGSGNTIYF. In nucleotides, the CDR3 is TGTGCCAGTAGTACCGACAGGGGGTCTGGAAACACCATATATTTT. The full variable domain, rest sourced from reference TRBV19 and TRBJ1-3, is DGGITQSPKYLFRKEGQNVTLSCEQNLNHDAMYWYRQDPGQGLRLIYYSQIVNDFQKGDIAEGYSVSREKKESFPLTVTSAQKNPTAFYLCASSTDRGSGNTIYFGEGSWLTVV.

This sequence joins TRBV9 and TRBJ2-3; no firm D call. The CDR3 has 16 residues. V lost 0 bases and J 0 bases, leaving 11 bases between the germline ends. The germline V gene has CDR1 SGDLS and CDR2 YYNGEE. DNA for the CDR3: TGTGCCAGCAGCGTAGTCGGAGCTGCTAGCACAGATACGCAGTATTTT. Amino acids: CASSVVGAASTDTQYF.

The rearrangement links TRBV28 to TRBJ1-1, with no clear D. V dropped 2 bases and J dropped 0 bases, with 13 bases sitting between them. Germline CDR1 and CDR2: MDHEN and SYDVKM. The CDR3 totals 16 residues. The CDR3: CASSLPSRRVNTEAFF. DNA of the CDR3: TGTGCCAGCAGTTTACCTTCGCGGCGCGTGAACACTGAAGCTTTCTTT. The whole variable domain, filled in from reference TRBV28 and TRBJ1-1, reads DVKVTQSSRYLVKRTGEKVFLECVQDMDHENMFWYRQDPGLGLRLIYFSYDVKMKEKGDIPEGYSVSREKKERFSLILESASTNQTSMYLCASSLPSRRVNTEAFFGQGTRLTVV.